Sequencing of this T cell receptor (beta chain) was carried out in a study of long-term antiretroviral therapy in people with HIV. Investigators performed immunoSEQ version v3.0 at survey level. Only in-frame clones appear in the TCRdb table, and some are missing; sequencing was by immunoSEQ multiplex PCR. The data hold almost 35,000 clones, with 85% to 95% observed a single time. The sample here was unsorted PBMCs, taken 5.1 years after starting antiretroviral therapy. This sequence was found in a woman in her fifties or sixties with HIV.

This CDR3 reads CASSADRGATEAFF. The CDR3 DNA sequence: TGTGCCAGTAGTGCCGACAGGGGGGCCACTGAAGCTTTCTTT. The chain uses TRBV19 and TRBJ1-1; 9 positions match TRBD1. CDR1 and CDR2 (germline): LNHDA, SQIVND (reference sequence). The CDR3 has 14 amino acids. V trimming: 5 bases; J trimming: 4 bases; junction bases outside the gene matches: 5. Drawing the rest from reference TRBV19 and TRBJ1-1, the complete variable domain is DGGITQSPKYLFRKEGQNVTLSCEQNLNHDAMYWYRQDPGQGLRLIYYSQIVNDFQKGDIAEGYSVSREKKESFPLTVTSAQKNPTAFYLCASSADRGATEAFFGQGTRLTVV.